Listed below are T cell receptor beta chains from one sample, sequenced in a study of CD8 T cells in Susac syndrome. TCRdb recomputed calls from the immunoSEQ multiplex PCR reads with MiXCR, one row per CDR3 protein. Altogether roughly 200,000 distinct CDR3 sequences are present, just under 95% being singletons, with the ten largest covering around 0.08%. The source material was CD4+ T cells from PBMCs. The source is a human donor with multiple sclerosis. Each CDR3 is given with its conserved first and last residue. A D gene is named only where the DNA matches it firmly. Part of the rows lack a size; the others show once, few, many or a class for expanded clones.

CDR3 protein,CDR3 DNA,V gene,clone size,D gene,J gene
CASSLFGQGLYSGANVLTF,TGTGCCAGCAGCTTATTCGGGCAGGGCCTATACTCTGGGGCCAACGTCCTGACTTTC,TRBV7-9,NA,NA,TRBJ2-6
CAWELAASTDTQYF,TGTGCCTGGGAGCTAGCGGCGAGCACAGATACGCAGTATTTT,TRBV30,NA,TRBD2,TRBJ2-3
CASSADPGAQYF,TGTGCCAGCAGCGCAGACCCTGGGGCGCAGTATTTT,TRBV2,NA,NA,TRBJ2-3
CSGHGRQLDTEAFF,TGCAGCGGCCACGGGCGACAGCTCGACACTGAAGCTTTCTTT,TRBV29-1,NA,NA,TRBJ1-1
CASSVVGGGLPNEQFF,TGTGCCAGCAGCGTAGTAGGCGGGGGACTCCCCAATGAGCAGTTCTTC,TRBV9,NA,TRBD2,TRBJ2-1
CASSLQGPNQPQHF,TGTGCCAGCAGCTTACAGGGCCCCAATCAGCCCCAGCATTTT,TRBV7-9,NA,NA,TRBJ1-5
CASSPGGSTDTQYF,TGTGCCAGCTCACCAGGCGGAAGCACAGATACGCAGTATTTT,TRBV18,few,NA,TRBJ2-3
CASSVVGALEQFF,TGTGCCAGCAGCGTAGTGGGAGCGCTTGAGCAGTTCTTC,TRBV9,NA,NA,TRBJ2-1
CASSLSRRSRQYF,TGTGCCAGCAGCTTAAGCCGGCGGAGTCGGCAGTATTTT,TRBV7-3,NA,NA,TRBJ2-3
CASSLAQQGSEQFF,TGCGCCAGCAGCTTGGCTCAACAGGGAAGTGAGCAGTTCTTC,TRBV5-1,NA,NA,TRBJ2-1
CASSQPNSPRSLHF,TGTGCCAGCAGCCAGCCAAACTCCCCTCGGTCCCTCCACTTT,TRBV4-2,NA,NA,TRBJ1-6
CASNYPGQPDTQYF,TGTGCCAGCAACTATCCGGGACAGCCAGATACGCAGTATTTT,TRBV12-3/TRBV12-4,NA,TRBD1,TRBJ2-3
CASSQVRGRTEAFF,TGTGCCAGCAGCCAGGTTCGAGGGCGGACTGAAGCTTTCTTT,TRBV16,once,NA,TRBJ1-1
CASSPTSGGGPTTQYF,TGTGCCAGCAGCCCAACAAGCGGGGGGGGGCCTACTACGCAGTATTTT,TRBV3-1,NA,TRBD2,TRBJ2-3
CSARSGLAGGLSSGANVLTF,TGCAGTGCTAGATCCGGACTAGCGGGGGGTCTAAGCTCTGGGGCCAACGTCCTGACTTTC,TRBV20-1,NA,TRBD2,TRBJ2-6
CSGVLGETQYF,TGCAGTGGGGTCCTGGGGGAGACCCAGTACTTC,TRBV20-1,NA,NA,TRBJ2-5
CASTPTGGNEKLFF,TGCGCCAGCACCCCGACAGGAGGAAATGAAAAACTGTTTTTT,TRBV5-1,NA,NA,TRBJ1-4
CSARDGTAYTF,TGCAGTGCTAGAGACGGGACAGCATACACCTTC,TRBV20-1,NA,TRBD1,TRBJ1-2
CASRQQATDQYF,TGTGCCAGCAGACAACAGGCGACGGATCAGTACTTC,TRBV11-1,NA,NA,TRBJ2-4
CAWSPSPTIPTQYF,TGTGCCTGGAGCCCTTCCCCGACAATACCGACCCAGTACTTC,TRBV30,NA,NA,TRBJ2-5
CASSQDLWSYEQYF,TGTGCCAGCAGCCAAGACCTTTGGAGTTACGAGCAGTACTTC,TRBV14,NA,NA,TRBJ2-7
CASSLGGGQPQHF,TGTGCCAGCAGTTTAGGGGGCGGTCAGCCCCAGCATTTT,TRBV12-3/TRBV12-4,NA,NA,TRBJ1-5